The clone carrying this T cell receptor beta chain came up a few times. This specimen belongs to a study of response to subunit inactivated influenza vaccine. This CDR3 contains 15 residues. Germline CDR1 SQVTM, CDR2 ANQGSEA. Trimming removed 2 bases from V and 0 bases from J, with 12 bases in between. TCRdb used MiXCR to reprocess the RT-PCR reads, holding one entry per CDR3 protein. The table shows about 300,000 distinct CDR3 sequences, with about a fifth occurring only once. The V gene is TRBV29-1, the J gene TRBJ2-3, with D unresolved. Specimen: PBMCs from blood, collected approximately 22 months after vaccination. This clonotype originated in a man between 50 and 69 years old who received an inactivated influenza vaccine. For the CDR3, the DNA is TGCAGCGTTGAATGGGCGAGGAAAAGCACAGATACGCAGTATTTT. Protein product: CSVEWARKSTDTQYF.